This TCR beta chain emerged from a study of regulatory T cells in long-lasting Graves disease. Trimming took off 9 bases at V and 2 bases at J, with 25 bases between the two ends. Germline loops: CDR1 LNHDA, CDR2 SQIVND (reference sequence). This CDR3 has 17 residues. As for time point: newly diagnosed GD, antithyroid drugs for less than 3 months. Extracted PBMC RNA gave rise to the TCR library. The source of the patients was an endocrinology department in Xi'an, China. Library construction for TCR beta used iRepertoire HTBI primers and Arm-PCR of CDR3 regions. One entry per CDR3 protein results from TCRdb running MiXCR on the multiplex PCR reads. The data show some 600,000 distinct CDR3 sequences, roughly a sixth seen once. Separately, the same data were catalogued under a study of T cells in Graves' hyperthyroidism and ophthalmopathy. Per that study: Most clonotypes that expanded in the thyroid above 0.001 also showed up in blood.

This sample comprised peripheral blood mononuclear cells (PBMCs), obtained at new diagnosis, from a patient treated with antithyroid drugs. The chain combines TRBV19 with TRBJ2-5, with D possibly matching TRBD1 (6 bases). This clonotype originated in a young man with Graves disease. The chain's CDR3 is CASSVGDEDRRQETQYF. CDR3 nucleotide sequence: TGTGCCAGCTCTGTAGGGGATGAAGACAGGCGGCAAGAGACCCAGTACTTC.